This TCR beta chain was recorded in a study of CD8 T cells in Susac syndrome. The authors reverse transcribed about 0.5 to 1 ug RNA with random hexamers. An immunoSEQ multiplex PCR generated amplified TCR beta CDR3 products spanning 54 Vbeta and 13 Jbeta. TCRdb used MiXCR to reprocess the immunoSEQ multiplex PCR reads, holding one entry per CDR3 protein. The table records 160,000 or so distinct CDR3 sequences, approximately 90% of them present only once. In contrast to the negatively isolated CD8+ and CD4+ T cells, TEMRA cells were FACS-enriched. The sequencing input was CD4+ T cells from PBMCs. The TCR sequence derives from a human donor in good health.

The CDR3 DNA reads TGTGCCAGCATCAACGTCGGTAGCGGGGGCTACTCCTACGAGCAGTACTTC. This encodes CASINVGSGGYSYEQYF. The chain is built from TRBV6-2 or TRBV6-3 and TRBJ2-7, with 9 bases aligning to TRBD2. This CDR3 is built from 17 residues. The trim removed 7 bases at V and 0 bases at J, leaving 13 bases unmatched. Germline loops: CDR1 MNHEY, CDR2 SVGEGT.